Here is one T cell receptor beta chain with its context. The sample comes from a study of blood T cell repertoires in COVID-19. The wider study: COVID-19 samples, acute and convalescent, were from the United States, Italy and Spain. PBMCs, B-cell-depleted T cells, or T cells were the source of the cDNA or gDNA that made up the material.

Source study methods: Amplification of reference gene primers provided the estimated nucleated cell counts. Clones were sequenced by immunoSEQ multiplex PCR, and TCRdb holds only the in-frame ones, with some missing. The DNA was the basis for D and trimming; V, J and clone size are from that table. This sample has 250,000 to 350,000 clones; 80% to 85% occur once, and the top ten carry 15% to 19%. The V gene's germline CDR1 is SGHVS and CDR2 FQNEAQ. This CDR3 has 15 residues. The germline V and J ends were trimmed by 3 bases and 2 bases, with 11 bases remaining between them. Seattle cases were enrolled at active infection and followed longitudinally.

The chain employs TRBV7-8 and TRBJ1-5; D possibly corresponds to TRBD1 (5 bases). The clonotype originates from a person aged 65-85 years with COVID-19, enrolled during active disease. Sequencing used peripheral blood. The CDR3 DNA reads TGTGCCAGCAGCTTTGGCCAGGGCGGCAATCAGCCCCAGCATTTT. It codes for CASSFGQGGNQPQHF.